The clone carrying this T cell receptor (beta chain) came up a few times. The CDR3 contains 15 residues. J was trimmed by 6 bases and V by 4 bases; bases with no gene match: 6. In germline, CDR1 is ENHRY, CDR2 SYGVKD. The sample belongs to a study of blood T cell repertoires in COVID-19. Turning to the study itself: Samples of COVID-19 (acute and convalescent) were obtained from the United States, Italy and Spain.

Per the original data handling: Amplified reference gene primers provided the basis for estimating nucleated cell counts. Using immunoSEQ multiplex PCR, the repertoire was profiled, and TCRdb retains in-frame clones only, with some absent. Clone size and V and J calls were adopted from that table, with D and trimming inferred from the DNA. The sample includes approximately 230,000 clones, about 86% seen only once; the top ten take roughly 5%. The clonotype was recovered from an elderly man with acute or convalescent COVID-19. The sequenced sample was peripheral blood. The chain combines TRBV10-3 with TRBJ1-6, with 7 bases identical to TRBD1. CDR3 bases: TGTGCCATCAGTGTAGGGACAGAAATTAATTCACCCCTCCACTTT. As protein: CAISVGTEINSPLHF.